This T cell receptor (beta chain) is from a study of control samples from healthy donors and cancer patients. Sequenced by immunoSEQ multiplex PCR; TCRdb stores in-frame clones only, minus some. The table records about 95,000 clones, 80% to 95% of them present only once. This CDR3 comprises 16 residues. Trimming cost V 0 bases and J 1 base, with 10 bases left between them. The germline V gene encodes CDR1 SGHRS and CDR2 YFSETQ. The receptor was isolated from a woman aged 25-40 years in good health. The gene calls are TRBV5-1 and TRBJ2-2, with D possibly matching TRBD2 (6 bases). Sequenced input: blood. The CDR3 DNA reads TGCGCCAGCAGCTTGGTTAAGGGAGGGAACACCGGGGAGCTGTTTTTT. Encoded protein: CASSLVKGGNTGELFF.